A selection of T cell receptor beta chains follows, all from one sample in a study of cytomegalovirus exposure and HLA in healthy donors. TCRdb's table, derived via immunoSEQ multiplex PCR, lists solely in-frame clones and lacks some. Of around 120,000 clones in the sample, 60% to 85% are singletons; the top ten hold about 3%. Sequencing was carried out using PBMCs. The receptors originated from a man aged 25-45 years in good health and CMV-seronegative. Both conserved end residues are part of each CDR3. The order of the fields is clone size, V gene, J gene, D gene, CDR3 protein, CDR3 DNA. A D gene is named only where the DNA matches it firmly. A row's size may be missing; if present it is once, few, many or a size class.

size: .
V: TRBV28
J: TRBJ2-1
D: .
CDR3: CASSFSGVSRRNEQFF
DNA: TGTGCCAGCAGTTTTTCGGGGGTCTCGAGGAGAAATGAGCAGTTCTTC

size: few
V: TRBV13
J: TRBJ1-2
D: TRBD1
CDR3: CASSTRQGKNYGYTF
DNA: TGTGCCAGCAGCACCCGACAGGGCAAAAACTATGGCTACACCTTC

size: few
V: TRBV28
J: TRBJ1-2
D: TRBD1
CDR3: CASGQGRVGGYTF
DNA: TGTGCCAGCGGACAGGGGAGGGTTGGGGGCTACACCTTC

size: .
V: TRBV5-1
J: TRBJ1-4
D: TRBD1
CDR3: CASSTGQYPEKLFF
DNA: TGCGCCAGCAGCACGGGACAGTACCCTGAAAAACTGTTTTTT

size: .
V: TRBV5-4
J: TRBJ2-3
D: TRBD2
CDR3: CASSSPRGGVADTQYF
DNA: TGTGCCAGCAGCTCACCGCGGGGGGGAGTGGCAGATACGCAGTATTTT

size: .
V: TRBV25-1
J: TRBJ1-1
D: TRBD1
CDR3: CASSEGTGFLQMAFF
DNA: TGTGCCAGCAGTGAAGGGACAGGGTTTCTGCAAATGGCTTTCTTT

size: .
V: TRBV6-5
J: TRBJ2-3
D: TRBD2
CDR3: CASSRSSGGDTQYF
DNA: TGTGCCAGCAGTCGGAGTAGCGGGGGAGATACGCAGTATTTT

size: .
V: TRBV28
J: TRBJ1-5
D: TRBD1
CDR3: CASRKQGVGNQPQHF
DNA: TGTGCCAGCAGGAAACAGGGGGTCGGCAATCAGCCCCAGCATTTT

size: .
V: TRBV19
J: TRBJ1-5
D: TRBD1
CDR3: CASSPDRDQPQHF
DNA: TGTGCCAGTAGTCCGGACAGGGATCAGCCCCAGCATTTT

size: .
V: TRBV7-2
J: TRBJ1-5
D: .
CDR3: CASSIRGNQPQHF
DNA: TGTGCCAGCAGCATCAGGGGAAATCAGCCCCAGCATTTT

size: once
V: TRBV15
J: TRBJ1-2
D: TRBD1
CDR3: CATSREGQGEYGYTF
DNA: TGTGCCACCAGCAGGGAAGGACAGGGGGAATATGGCTACACCTTC

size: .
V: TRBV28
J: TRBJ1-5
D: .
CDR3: CASSLGQVSNQPQHF
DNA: TGTGCCAGCAGTTTAGGGCAGGTTAGCAATCAGCCCCAGCATTTT

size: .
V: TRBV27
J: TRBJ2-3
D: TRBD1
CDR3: CASSPDRGGTDTQYF
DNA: TGTGCCAGCAGCCCGGACAGGGGAGGCACAGATACGCAGTATTTT

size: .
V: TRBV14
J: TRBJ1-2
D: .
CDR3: CASSPSFRGGYTF
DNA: TGTGCCAGCAGCCCCTCCTTCAGGGGTGGCTACACCTTC

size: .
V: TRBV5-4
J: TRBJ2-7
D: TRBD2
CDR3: CASGGPSGSYEQYF
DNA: TGTGCCAGCGGCGGTCCTAGCGGCTCCTACGAGCAGTACTTC

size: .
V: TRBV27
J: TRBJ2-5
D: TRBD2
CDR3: CASSLVGTSGRRETQYF
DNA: TGTGCCAGCAGTTTAGTGGGGACTAGCGGGAGGAGAGAGACCCAGTACTTC

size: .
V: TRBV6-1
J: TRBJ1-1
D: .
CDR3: CASSDDRNTEAFF
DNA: TGTGCCAGCAGTGACGACAGAAACACTGAAGCTTTCTTT

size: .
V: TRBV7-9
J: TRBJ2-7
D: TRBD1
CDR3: CASSSTGATSYEQYF
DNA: TGTGCCAGCAGCTCGACAGGGGCGACCTCCTACGAGCAGTACTTC

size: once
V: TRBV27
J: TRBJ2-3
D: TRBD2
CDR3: CASSRTLAGESHTQYF
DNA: TGTGCCAGCAGTCGAACACTAGCGGGAGAATCTCATACGCAGTATTTT

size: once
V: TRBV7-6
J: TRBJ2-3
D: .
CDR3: CASSLDAGRTDTQYF
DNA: TGTGCCAGCAGCTTAGACGCAGGGCGCACAGATACGCAGTATTTT

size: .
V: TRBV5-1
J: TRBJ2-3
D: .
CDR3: CASSLEQASTDTQYF
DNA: TGCGCCAGCAGCTTGGAGCAGGCTAGCACAGATACGCAGTATTTT

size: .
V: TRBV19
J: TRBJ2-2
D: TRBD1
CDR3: CASKGTGYNTGELFF
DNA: TGTGCCAGTAAAGGGACAGGGTATAATACCGGGGAGCTGTTTTTT

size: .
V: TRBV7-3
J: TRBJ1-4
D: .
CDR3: CASSPGANEKLFF
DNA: TGTGCCAGCAGCCCCGGGGCTAATGAAAAACTGTTTTTT

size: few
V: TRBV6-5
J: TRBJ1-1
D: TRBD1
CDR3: CASRPGTGWNTEAFF
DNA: TGTGCCAGCAGGCCCGGGACAGGGTGGAACACTGAAGCTTTCTTT

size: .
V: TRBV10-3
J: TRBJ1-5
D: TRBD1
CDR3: CAIGQVKIPDQPQHF
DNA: TGTGCCATCGGACAGGTAAAGATTCCAGATCAGCCCCAGCATTTT

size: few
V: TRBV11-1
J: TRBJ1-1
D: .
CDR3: CASSLDSPSGGSHTEAFF
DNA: TGTGCCAGCAGCTTAGATTCCCCCTCGGGGGGATCCCACACTGAAGCTTTCTTT

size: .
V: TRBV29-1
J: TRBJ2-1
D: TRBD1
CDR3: CSGGQAAIYNEQFF
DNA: TGCAGCGGGGGACAGGCGGCCATTTACAATGAGCAGTTCTTC

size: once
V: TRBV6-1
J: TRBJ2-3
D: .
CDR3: CASSGVGSGRTPTDTQYF
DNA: TGTGCCAGCAGTGGGGTGGGGAGCGGACGAACCCCCACAGATACGCAGTATTTT

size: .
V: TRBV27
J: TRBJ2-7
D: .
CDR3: CASSLSADYEQYF
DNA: TGTGCCAGCAGTTTATCAGCCGACTACGAGCAGTACTTC

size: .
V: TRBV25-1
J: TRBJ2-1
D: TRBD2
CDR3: CASSLRTSGSYNEQFF
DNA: TGTGCCAGCAGTTTACGGACTAGCGGGTCCTACAATGAGCAGTTCTTC

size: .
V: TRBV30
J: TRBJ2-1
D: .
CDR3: CAWTPVEPNEQFF
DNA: TGTGCCTGGACCCCCGTAGAACCCAATGAGCAGTTCTTC

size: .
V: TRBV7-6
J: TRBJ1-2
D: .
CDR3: CASSPRGSNYGYTF
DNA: TGTGCCAGCAGCCCGAGGGGGTCTAACTATGGCTACACCTTC

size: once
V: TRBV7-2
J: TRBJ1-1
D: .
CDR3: CASSLPGWENTEAFF
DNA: TGTGCCAGCAGCCTCCCGGGGTGGGAGAACACTGAAGCTTTCTTT

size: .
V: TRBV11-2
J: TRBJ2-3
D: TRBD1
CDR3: CASSVERYRGSSSTDTQYF
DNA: TGTGCCAGCAGCGTCGAACGGTACAGGGGGTCCTCTAGCACAGATACGCAGTATTTT

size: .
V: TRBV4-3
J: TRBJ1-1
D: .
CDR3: CASSRGGTEAFF
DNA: TGCGCCAGCAGCCGGGGGGGCACTGAAGCTTTCTTT

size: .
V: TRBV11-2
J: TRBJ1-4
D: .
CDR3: CASSLDRGAGGEKLFF
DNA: TGTGCCAGCAGCTTAGATCGGGGGGCGGGGGGTGAAAAACTGTTTTTT

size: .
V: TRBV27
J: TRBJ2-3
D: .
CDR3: CASSLTGGDTDTQYF
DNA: TGTGCCAGCAGTTTAACGGGGGGCGACACAGATACGCAGTATTTT

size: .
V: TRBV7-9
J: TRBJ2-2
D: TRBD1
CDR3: CASSLGPGQGYTGELFF
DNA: TGTGCCAGCAGCTTGGGGCCGGGACAGGGTTACACCGGGGAGCTGTTTTTT

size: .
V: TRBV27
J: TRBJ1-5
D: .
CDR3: CASSLGGWGDQPQHF
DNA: TGTGCCAGCAGTTTGGGGGGGTGGGGGGATCAGCCCCAGCATTTT

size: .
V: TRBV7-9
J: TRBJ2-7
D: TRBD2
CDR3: CASSLVSGITYEQYF
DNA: TGTGCCAGCAGCTTAGTTAGCGGGATCACCTACGAGCAGTACTTC

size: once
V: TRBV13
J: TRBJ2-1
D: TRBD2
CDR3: CASSTGTSGSNEQFF
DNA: TGTGCCAGCAGCACCGGGACTAGCGGGAGTAATGAGCAGTTCTTC